These T cell receptor beta chains were read from a single sample in a study of blood T cell repertoires in COVID-19. Some clones are missing from TCRdb's copy, which holds only in-frame ones; the method was immunoSEQ multiplex PCR. The table includes some 300,000 clones, over 85% detected once. Source material: PBMCs or T cells enriched from blood (not recorded which). The receptor source for this set is a woman under 40 who had recovered from COVID-19. The CDR3 runs from the conserved cysteine through the conserved F or W. A D gene is named only where the DNA matches it firmly. Some rows have no size entry. The others give once, few or many, or a class for an expanded clone.

>.|TRBJ1-1|TRBV4-1|14|.
TGCGCCAGCAGCCGGACACCGATGAACACTGAAGCTTTCTTT
CASSRTPMNTEAFF
>.|TRBJ2-2|TRBV28|13|.
TGTGCCAGCAGTTTCCAGGGCACCGGGGAGCTGTTTTTT
CASSFQGTGELFF
>.|TRBJ1-1|TRBV3-1/TRBV3-2|13|.
TGTGCCAGCAGCCAACAGGTGAACACTGAAGCTTTCTTT
CASSQQVNTEAFF
>TRBD1|TRBJ2-1|TRBV3-1/TRBV3-2|15|once
TGTGCCAGCAGCCAAGGTGGACAGGGGATCAATGAGCAGTTCTTC
CASSQGGQGINEQFF
>.|TRBJ1-5|TRBV18|15|once
TGTGCCAGCTCACCACCCCAGAATAGCAATCAGCCCCAGCATTTT
CASSPPQNSNQPQHF
>.|TRBJ1-4|TRBV20-1|12|.
TGCAGTGCTAGTGGGCCGCCTGAAAAACTGTTTTTT
CSASGPPEKLFF
>.|TRBJ2-7|TRBV12-1|10|.
TGTGCCAGCAACACCTACGAGCAGTACTTC
CASNTYEQYF
>.|TRBJ1-5|TRBV4-3|15|.
TGCGCCAGCAGCCTTTACGGGGGGCCCAATCAGCCCCAGCATTTT
CASSLYGGPNQPQHF
>TRBD2|TRBJ2-3|TRBV28|17|.
TGTGCCAGCAGCCTTTCAGGGTGGGACGGGAGGACAGATACGCAGTATTTT
CASSLSGWDGRTDTQYF
>TRBD2|TRBJ2-7|TRBV7-2|14|few
TGTGCCAGCAGCTCCCAGGGACTAGCGGGAGAGGAGTACTTC
CASSSQGLAGEEYF
>.|TRBJ1-2|TRBV7-9|13|.
TGTGCCAGCAGCCCCCAGGGGAACTATGGCTACACCTTC
CASSPQGNYGYTF
>TRBD1|TRBJ2-7|TRBV19|15|.
TGTGCCACGCGAGAGGGGACAGGGGCAGTGAACGAGCAGTACTTC
CATREGTGAVNEQYF
>TRBD1|TRBJ1-5|TRBV6-5|14|.
TGTGCCAGCAGATCCGGGACAGGGAATCAGCCCCAGCATTTT
CASRSGTGNQPQHF
>.|TRBJ2-1|TRBV27|14|.
TGTGCCAGCAGGGGGGGTATAGGCAGGAATGAGCAGTTCTTC
CASRGGIGRNEQFF
>.|TRBJ2-1|TRBV27|15|.
TGTGCCAGCAGTTTAGGCGGGGCCTCCTACAATGAGCAGTTCTTC
CASSLGGASYNEQFF
>TRBD1|TRBJ1-3|TRBV10-3|13|.
TGTGCCATCAGCAGGGGGCCTGGAAACACCATATATTTT
CAISRGPGNTIYF
>TRBD2|TRBJ2-1|TRBV28|14|.
TGTGCCAGCAGAGGTACTAGCGGGAGTCATGAGCAGTTCTTC
CASRGTSGSHEQFF
>TRBD2|TRBJ2-7|TRBV27|15|.
TGTGCCAGCAAGACTAGCGGGAGTTGGGAGTACGAGCAGTACTTC
CASKTSGSWEYEQYF
>TRBD1|TRBJ1-5|TRBV6-5|15|few
TGTGCCAGCAGGGTGGGACAGGGTGGCAATCAGCCCCAGCATTTT
CASRVGQGGNQPQHF
>.|TRBJ1-2|TRBV6-5|13|.
TGTGCCAGCAGTTATGATCAGGGCGATGGCTACACCTTC
CASSYDQGDGYTF
>TRBD1|TRBJ1-1|TRBV9|15|.
TGTGCCAGCAGCCCTCAGAATCCCCGGGACAGAGAAGCTTTCTTT
CASSPQNPRDREAFF
>TRBD1|TRBJ1-2|TRBV14|15|.
TGTGCCAGCAGCCTTCTACAGGGGGTCTTGGGTGGCTACACCTTC
CASSLLQGVLGGYTF
>.|TRBJ2-1|TRBV3-1/TRBV3-2|17|.
TGTGCCAGCAGCAGCAGGAAGCACAGGGTCGGATACAATGAGCAGTTCTTC
CASSSRKHRVGYNEQFF
>.|TRBJ1-6|TRBV30|14|.
TGTGCCTGGAGTCTTAAGGGGGTGGATTCACCCCTCCACTTT
CAWSLKGVDSPLHF
>TRBD1|TRBJ1-5|TRBV11-3|16|once
TGTGCCAGTCGCAAAACTGGACAGGGGCTAAATCAGCCCCAGCATTTT
CASRKTGQGLNQPQHF
>.|TRBJ1-1|TRBV6-2/TRBV6-3|15|.
TGTGCCAGCAGTCCGTACGGGACTGTGAACACTGAAGCTTTCTTT
CASSPYGTVNTEAFF